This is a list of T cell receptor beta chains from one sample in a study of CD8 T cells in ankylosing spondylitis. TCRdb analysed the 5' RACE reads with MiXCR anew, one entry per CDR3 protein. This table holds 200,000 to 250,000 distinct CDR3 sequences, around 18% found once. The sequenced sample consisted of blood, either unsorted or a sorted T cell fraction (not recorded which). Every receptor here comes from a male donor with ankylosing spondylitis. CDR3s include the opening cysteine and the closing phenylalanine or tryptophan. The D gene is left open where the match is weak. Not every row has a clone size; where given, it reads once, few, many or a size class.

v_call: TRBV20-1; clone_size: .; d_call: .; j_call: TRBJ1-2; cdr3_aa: CSARDHFEGFYGYTF; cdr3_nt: TGCAGTGCTAGAGATCATTTCGAAGGTTTCTATGGCTACACCTTC
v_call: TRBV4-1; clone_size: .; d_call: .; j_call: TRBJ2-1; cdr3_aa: CASSQDRGQGNEQFF; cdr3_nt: TGCGCCAGCAGCCAAGATCGGGGTCAGGGGAATGAGCAGTTCTTC
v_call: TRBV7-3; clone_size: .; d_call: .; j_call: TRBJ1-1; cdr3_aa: CASSSEPLGPIANTEAFF; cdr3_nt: TGTGCCAGCAGCTCCGAACCGCTAGGGCCGATAGCGAACACTGAAGCTTTCTTT
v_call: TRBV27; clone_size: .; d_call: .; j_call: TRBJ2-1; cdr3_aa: CASTTAGGGMEQFF; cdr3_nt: TGTGCCAGCACCACAGCGGGTGGCGGAATGGAGCAGTTCTTC
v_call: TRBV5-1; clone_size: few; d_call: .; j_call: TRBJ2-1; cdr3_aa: CASSYRPGDPLYNEQFF; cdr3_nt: TGCGCCAGCAGCTACAGGCCGGGGGACCCCCTCTACAATGAGCAGTTCTTC
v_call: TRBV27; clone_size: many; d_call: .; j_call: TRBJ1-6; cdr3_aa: CASSLSPDQARPLHF; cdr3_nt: TGTGCCAGCAGTTTATCGCCCGACCAGGCGAGACCCCTCCACTTT
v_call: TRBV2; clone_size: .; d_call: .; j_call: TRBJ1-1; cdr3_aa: CASSDPGKGVNTEAFF; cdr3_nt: TGTGCCAGCAGTGACCCAGGGAAAGGGGTGAACACTGAAGCTTTCTTT
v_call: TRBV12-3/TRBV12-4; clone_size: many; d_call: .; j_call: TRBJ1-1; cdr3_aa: CASSFGLRDTEAFF; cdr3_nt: TGTGCCAGCAGTTTCGGGTTAAGGGACACTGAAGCTTTCTTT
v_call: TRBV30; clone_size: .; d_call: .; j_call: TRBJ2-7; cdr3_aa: CAWSPSASSYEQYF; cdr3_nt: TGTGCCTGGAGTCCTTCGGCTAGCTCCTACGAGCAGTACTTC
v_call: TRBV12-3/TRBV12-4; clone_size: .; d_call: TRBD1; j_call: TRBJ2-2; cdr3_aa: CASSPGGPAGELFF; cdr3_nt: TGTGCCAGCAGCCCAGGGGGTCCGGCCGGGGAGCTGTTTTTT
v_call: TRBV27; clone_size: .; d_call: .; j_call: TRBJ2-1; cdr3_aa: CASSLVAGAYNEQFF; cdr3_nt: TGTGCCAGCAGTTTGGTGGCAGGGGCCTACAATGAGCAGTTCTTC
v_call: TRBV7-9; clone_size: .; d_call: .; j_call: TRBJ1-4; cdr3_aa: CASSLDWPGDNEKLFF; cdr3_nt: TGTGCCAGCAGCTTAGATTGGCCGGGAGATAATGAAAAACTGTTTTTT
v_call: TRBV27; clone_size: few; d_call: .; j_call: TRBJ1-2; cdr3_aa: CASRRTGNYGYTF; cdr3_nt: TGTGCCAGCAGACGAACAGGGAACTATGGCTACACCTTC
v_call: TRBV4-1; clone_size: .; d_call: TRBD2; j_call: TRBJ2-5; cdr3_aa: CASNPEGSGVGQETQYF; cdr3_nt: TGCGCCAGCAACCCCGAGGGTAGCGGGGTAGGTCAAGAGACCCAGTACTTC
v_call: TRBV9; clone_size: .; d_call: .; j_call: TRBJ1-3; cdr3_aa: CASSVTGLSGNTIYF; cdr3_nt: TGTGCCAGCAGCGTAACCGGTCTCTCTGGAAACACCATATATTTT
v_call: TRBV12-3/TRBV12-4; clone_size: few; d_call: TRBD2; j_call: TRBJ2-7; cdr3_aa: CASSLVGLVGEQYF; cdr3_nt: TGTGCCAGCAGTTTAGTGGGACTAGTTGGCGAGCAGTACTTC
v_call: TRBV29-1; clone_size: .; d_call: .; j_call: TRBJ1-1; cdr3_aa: CSVEDLGQNEAFF; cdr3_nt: TGCAGCGTTGAAGACTTAGGACAGAATGAAGCTTTCTTT
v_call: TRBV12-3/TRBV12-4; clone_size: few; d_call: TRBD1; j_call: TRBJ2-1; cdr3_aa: CASSNPRVDRAPFHNEQFF; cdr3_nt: TGTGCCAGCAGCAATCCGAGAGTAGACAGGGCCCCCTTCCACAATGAGCAGTTCTTC
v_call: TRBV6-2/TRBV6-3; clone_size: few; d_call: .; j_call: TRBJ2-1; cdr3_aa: CASSSTRFNEQFF; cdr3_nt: TGTGCCAGCAGTTCGACTAGATTCAATGAGCAGTTCTTC
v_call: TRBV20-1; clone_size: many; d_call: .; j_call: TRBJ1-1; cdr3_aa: CSAFTGNTEAFF; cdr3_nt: TGCAGTGCTTTCACAGGGAACACTGAAGCTTTCTTT
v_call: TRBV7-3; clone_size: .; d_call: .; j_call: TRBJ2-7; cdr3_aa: CASSLTGDGEQYF; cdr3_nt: TGTGCCAGCAGCTTAACAGGGGACGGCGAGCAGTACTTC
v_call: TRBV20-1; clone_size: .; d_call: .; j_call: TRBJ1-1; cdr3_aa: CSARDYRVNTEAFF; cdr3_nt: TGCAGTGCTAGAGATTACCGGGTGAACACTGAAGCTTTCTTT
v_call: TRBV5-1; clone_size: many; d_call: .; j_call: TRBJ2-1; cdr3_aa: CASSLEGINEQFF; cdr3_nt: TGCGCCAGCAGCTTGGAGGGGATCAATGAGCAGTTCTTC
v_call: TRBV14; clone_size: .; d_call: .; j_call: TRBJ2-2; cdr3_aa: CASSQGATITGELFF; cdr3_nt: TGTGCCAGCAGCCAAGGCGCGACTATTACCGGGGAGCTGTTTTTT
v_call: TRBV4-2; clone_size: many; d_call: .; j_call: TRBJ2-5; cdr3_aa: CASSQGSSDQETQYF; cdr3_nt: TGTGCCAGCAGCCAAGGGAGTTCGGACCAAGAGACCCAGTACTTC
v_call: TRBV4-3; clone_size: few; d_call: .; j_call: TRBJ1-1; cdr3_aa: CASSQDARIDTEAFF; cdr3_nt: TGCGCCAGCAGCCAAGATGCTCGGATCGACACTGAAGCTTTCTTT
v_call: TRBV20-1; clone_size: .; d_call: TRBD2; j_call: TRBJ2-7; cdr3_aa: CSARTSGIYEQYF; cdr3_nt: TGCAGTGCTAGGACTAGCGGGATCTACGAGCAGTACTTC
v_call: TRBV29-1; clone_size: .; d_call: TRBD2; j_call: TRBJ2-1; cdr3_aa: CSVEGSGGYSSYNEQFF; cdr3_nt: TGCAGCGTTGAGGGTAGCGGGGGCTATAGCTCCTACAATGAGCAGTTCTTC
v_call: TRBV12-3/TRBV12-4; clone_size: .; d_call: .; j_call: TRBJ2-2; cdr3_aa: CASSLVSGELFF; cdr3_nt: TGTGCCAGCAGTTTAGTGTCTGGGGAGCTGTTTTTT
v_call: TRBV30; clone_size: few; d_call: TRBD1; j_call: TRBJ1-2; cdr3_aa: CAWSKQGDGYTF; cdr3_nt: TGTGCCTGGAGTAAACAGGGGGATGGCTACACCTTC
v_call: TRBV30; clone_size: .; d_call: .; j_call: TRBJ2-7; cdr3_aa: CAWSVTDTYEQYF; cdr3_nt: TGTGCCTGGAGTGTAACAGATACCTACGAGCAGTACTTC
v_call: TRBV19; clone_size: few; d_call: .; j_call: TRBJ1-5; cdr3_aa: CASSIQNQPQHF; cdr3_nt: TGTGCCAGTAGTATACAGAATCAGCCCCAGCATTTT
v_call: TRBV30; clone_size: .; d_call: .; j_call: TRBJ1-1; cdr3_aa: CAWSVGAGHTEAFF; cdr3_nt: TGTGCCTGGAGTGTGGGGGCCGGGCACACTGAAGCTTTCTTT
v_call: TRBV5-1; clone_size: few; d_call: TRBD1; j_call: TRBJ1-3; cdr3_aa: CASSLSGTVDLSGNTIYF; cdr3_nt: TGCGCCAGCAGCTTGTCCGGGACAGTAGACCTCTCTGGAAACACCATATATTTT
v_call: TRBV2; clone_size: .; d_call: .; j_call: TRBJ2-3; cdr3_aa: CASTAGTQYF; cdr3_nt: TGTGCCAGCACGGCGGGTACGCAGTATTTT
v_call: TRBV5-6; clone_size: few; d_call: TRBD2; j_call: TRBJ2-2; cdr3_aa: CASSLWSGGPSGELFF; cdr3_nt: TGTGCCAGCAGCTTGTGGAGCGGGGGCCCGAGCGGGGAGCTGTTTTTT
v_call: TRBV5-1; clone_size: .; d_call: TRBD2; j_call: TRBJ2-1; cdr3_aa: CASSLAPGLAGYNEQFF; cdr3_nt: TGCGCCAGCAGCTTGGCACCGGGACTAGCGGGGTACAATGAGCAGTTCTTC
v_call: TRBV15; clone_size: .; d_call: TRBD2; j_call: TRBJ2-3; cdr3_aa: CATSRDPPSGRHRGTDTQYF; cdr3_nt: TGTGCCACCAGCAGAGATCCCCCTAGCGGGAGGCATCGAGGCACAGATACGCAGTATTTT
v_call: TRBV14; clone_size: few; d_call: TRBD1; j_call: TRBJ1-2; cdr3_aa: CASSQEGTANYGYTF; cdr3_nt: TGTGCCAGCAGCCAAGAAGGGACAGCCAACTATGGCTACACCTTC
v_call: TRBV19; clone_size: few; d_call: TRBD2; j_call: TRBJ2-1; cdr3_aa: CASSRLAGGVNEQFF; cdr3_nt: TGTGCCAGTAGTAGGCTAGCGGGAGGGGTGAATGAGCAGTTCTTC